A single sample is the source of the 18 T cell receptor beta chains below, sequenced in a study of T cells in Graves' hyperthyroidism and ophthalmopathy. Researchers amplified the TCR beta CDR3 regions from RNA transcripts. TCR CDR3 underwent first-round RT-PCR with the HTBI primer set. TCRdb ran MiXCR on the multiplex PCR reads and lists one entry per CDR3 protein. This sample has a few hundred thousand distinct CDR3 sequences, with 15% to 17% found just once. The specimen sequenced was blood. All receptors derive from a woman aged 30 to 39 with Graves' hyperthyroidism.

This clonotype was seen a few times. The J gene is TRBJ1-5, the V gene TRBV5-6; D not certain. V shed 5 bases and J shed 2 bases, with 14 bases lying between them. The CDR3 is 15 residues long. The germline V gene has CDR1 SGHDT and CDR2 YYEEEE. CDR3 residues: CASRSSRHGNQPQHF. CDR3 in DNA: TGTGCCAGCAGATCGAGTAGGCATGGCAATCAGCCCCAGCATTTT.

This clonotype was seen repeatedly, ten times or more. CDR3 loop: CASSLSVHYEQYF. The CDR3 coding sequence is TGTGCCAGCAGTCTGTCTGTTCACTACGAGCAGTACTTC. The chain carries TRBV6-1 and TRBJ2-7; no reliable D call. V lost 5 bases and J lost 3, with 11 bases in between. Germline V CDR1 and CDR2: MNHNS, SASEGT. The CDR3 contains 13 residues.

This chain joins TRBV3-1 and TRBJ2-4, with 10 bases that match TRBD2. The germline gives CDR1 LGHDT, CDR2 YNNKEL (reference sequence). The J segment lost 0 bases and the V segment lost 4 bases, leaving 15 bases of the junction unmatched. The CDR3 covers 20 residues. CDR3 sequence (DNA): TGTGCCAGCAGCCGGGGTACCGGGACTAGCGCCAATTTAGCCAAAAACATTCAGTACTTC. Encoded protein: CASSRGTGTSANLAKNIQYF.

This clonotype turned up a few times. The V call is TRBV9, the J call TRBJ2-3, with 10 bases identical to TRBD2. This CDR3 has 16 amino acids. Germline assignment: CDR1 SGDLS and CDR2 YYNGEE. J gave up 4 bases and V 4 bases, and 9 bases lay outside the gene matches. The CDR3 spells CASSPRLAGASDTQYF. CDR3 nucleotide sequence: TGTGCCAGCAGCCCCCGCCTAGCGGGAGCTTCAGATACGCAGTATTTT.

On this clonotype: A much more abundant neighbour one base away suggests this may be a read error. The chain couples TRBV6-1 to TRBJ2-1, with D perhaps being TRBD1 or TRBD2 (5 bases each). Germline V gene lookup returns CDR1 MNHNS and CDR2 SASEGT. The CDR3 consists of 16 residues. The CDR3 coding sequence is TGTGCCACCACCCTCTTCCTCGGGACCAGCATTAGGCAGCAGTGCTTC. This gives the protein CATTLFLGTSIRQQCF.

The chain employs TRBV6-5 and TRBJ2-6; tentatively, D is TRBD1 (5 bases). The ends were cut back, 0 bases at V and 0 bases at J, with 12 bases in the middle. The CDR3 covers 18 residues. CDR1 MNHEY and CDR2 SVGAGI come from the germline V gene. The CDR3 protein is CASSYSTVLFSGANVLTF. The CDR3 coding sequence is TGTGCCAGCAGTTACTCGACAGTTCTATTCTCTGGGGCCAACGTCCTGACTTTC.

The genes are TRBV6-2 or TRBV6-3 and TRBJ2-1; TRBD2 matches at 11 bases. Unmatched junction bases numbered 16, after V lost 6 bases and J lost 12 bases. Germline V gene data show CDR1 as MNHEY and CDR2 as SVGEGT. This CDR3 has 16 amino acids. The CDR3 nucleotides are TGTGCCAGCAGGGCCCACGGCCTAGCGGGGGGTTATGGGCAGTTCTTC. This translates into CASRAHGLAGGYGQFF.

Many counts were recorded for this clonotype. This chain joins TRBV30 and TRBJ2-5; D call uncertain. The germline V gene encodes CDR1 GTSNPN and CDR2 SVGIG (reference sequence). Between the trimmed V and J ends, which lost 0 bases and 14 bases, there was a span of 13 bases. CDR3 length: 11 amino acids. The CDR3 here is CAWSVLSLRYF. The CDR3 DNA reads as TGTGCCTGGAGTGTTCTGTCCCTACGCTACTTC.

In this sample, this clonotype turned up a few times. This sequence joins TRBV7-3 and TRBJ2-1; TRBD2 agrees at 12 bases. This CDR3 has 16 residues. CDR1 is SGHTA, CDR2 FQGTGA, per germline. J lost 6 bases, V lost 5 bases, and 8 bases had no gene match. CDR3 nucleotide sequence: TGTGCCAGCAGCCTAAACCTAGCGGGAGGGCCCAATGAGCAGTTCTTC. It is translated as CASSLNLAGGPNEQFF.

This chain links TRBV29-1 with TRBJ2-3; weak D call: TRBD1 (6 bases). CDR1 is SQVTM, CDR2 ANQGSEA, per germline. The CDR3 is made up of 14 amino acids. V lost 5 bases and J lost 1, with 13 bases in between. CDR3: CSVWLQGGTDTQYF. CDR3 nucleotides: TGCAGCGTTTGGTTACAGGGCGGCACAGATACGCAGTATTTT.

This clonotype was seen many times. The chain carries TRBV12-3 or TRBV12-4 and TRBJ2-7; D gene uncertain. This CDR3 has 13 residues. Trimming took off 3 bases at V and 3 bases at J, with 9 bases between the two ends. The CDR3 protein is CASSFAVFYEQYF. The CDR3, as DNA: TGTGCCAGCAGTTTTGCCGTCTTCTACGAGCAGTACTTC.

The chain combines TRBV27 with TRBJ2-1; 10 bases line up with TRBD2. The germline V gene has CDR1 MNHEY and CDR2 SMNVEV (reference sequence). The CDR3 loop spans 16 amino acids. V dropped 3 bases and J dropped 7; count of bases not matched to a gene: 9. The CDR3 bases are TGTGCCAGCAGTTTTTTAGCGGGAGGTTTGGGAAATGAGCAGTTCTTC. Amino acids: CASSFLAGGLGNEQFF.

This clonotype occurred many times. The rearrangement joins TRBV6-2 or TRBV6-3 to TRBJ1-5, with D unclear. With 6 bases removed from V and 4 bases from J, the gap between germline ends came to 16 bases. This CDR3 contains 15 residues. From germline, CDR1 is MNHEY and CDR2 SVGEGT. The CDR3 DNA follows: TGTGCCAGCAGCTCACGGCGGGCCCAGAATCAGCCCCAGCATTTT. Amino acid sequence: CASSSRRAQNQPQHF.

The chain links TRBV4-1 to TRBJ2-1, with 9 bases lining up with TRBD1. CDR1 MGHRA and CDR2 YSYEKL come from the germline V gene. The CDR3 is 16 amino acids. V was pared by 8 bases and J by 6 bases, with 14 bases of the junction left unmatched. The CDR3 sequence is CASLGSQGARRNEQFF. CDR3 bases: TGCGCCAGCCTAGGATCACAGGGGGCGCGACGCAATGAGCAGTTCTTC.

This clonotype was found many times. This chain connects TRBV6-1 to TRBJ2-7; 7 bases are a match to TRBD2. Germline loops: CDR1 MNHNS, CDR2 SASEGT. After removal of 5 bases from V and 6 bases from J, the junction contained 4 bases not matched to a gene. The CDR3 is made up of 12 amino acids. The CDR3 nucleotides read TGTGCCAGCAGTTTTCGCGGGAGCGAGCAGTACTTC. This codes for CASSFRGSEQYF.

This clonotype showed up just a few times. This chain connects TRBV29-1 to TRBJ2-7, with D unresolved. The germline V and J ends were trimmed by 2 bases and 1 base, with 15 bases remaining between them. The CDR3 loop spans 15 amino acids. Germline V lookup: CDR1 SQVTM, CDR2 ANQGSEA. The DNA for the CDR3 is TGCAGCGTTGAAAAAGAGGCAGGAACTTCCTACGAGCAGTACTTC. This encodes CSVEKEAGTSYEQYF.

The gene calls are TRBV19 and TRBJ2-5; TRBD2 matches 12 bases. Trimming took 5 bases from V and 3 from J; bases not matched to a gene: 10. Germline V lookup: CDR1 LNHDA, CDR2 SQIVND (reference sequence). The CDR3 sequence is 17 residues long. This CDR3 is CASSSKRLAGAEETQYF. The CDR3 bases are TGTGCCAGTAGTTCCAAAAGACTAGCGGGGGCGGAAGAGACCCAGTACTTC.

This clonotype was detected ten times or more. V and J are TRBV3-1 and TRBJ2-1; TRBD1 is a possible D gene (6 bases). With 3 bases removed from V and 0 bases from J, the gap between germline ends came to 9 bases. This CDR3 region has 15 residues. The germline V gene has CDR1 LGHDT and CDR2 YNNKEL (reference sequence). CDR3 residues: CASSHGQSSYNEQFF. CDR3 sequence (DNA): TGTGCCAGCAGCCATGGACAGAGCTCCTACAATGAGCAGTTCTTC.